The next 2 T cell receptor beta chains were all read from a single sample in a study of T cell responses to AZD1222 COVID-19 vaccine. Measured with immunoSEQ multiplex PCR; TCRdb has only the in-frame clones, and not every one. The repertoire holds more than 60,000 clones, with less than 90% as singletons. The source material was peripheral blood, sampled on day 0 of AZD1222 vaccination. All receptors derive from an adult in good health.

This clone has a handful of counts. The chain recombines TRBV28 with TRBJ1-3; D is undetermined. Germline V lookup: CDR1 MDHEN, CDR2 SYDVKM. Trimming removed 6 bases from V and 3 bases from J, with 9 bases in between. The CDR3 runs to 13 residues. CDR3 sequence: CASRPQGGNTIYF. The CDR3 nucleotides are TGTGCCAGCAGGCCGCAAGGTGGAAACACCATATATTTT.

This rearrangement joins TRBV3-1 (or the pseudogene TRBV3-2) to TRBJ2-3, with 9 positions matching TRBD2. CDR1 is LGHDT, CDR2 YNNKEL, per germline (reference sequence). V dropped 0 bases and J dropped 4; count of bases not matched to a gene: 5. This CDR3 spans 16 amino acids. CDR3 coding DNA: TGTGCCAGCAGCCAAGAATCGCGGGGGGGCCCAGATACGCAGTATTTT. It codes for CASSQESRGGPDTQYF.